The clone carrying this TCR beta chain occurred many times. Its antigen is still unknown. This sample was included in a study of T cells in Graves' hyperthyroidism and ophthalmopathy. Study as a whole: Blood from the periphery was taken at initial diagnosis, before any treatment.

Patients between 18 and 65 years old had hyperthyroidism, newly diagnosed and lasting under 2 months. The junction had 1 base not matched to a gene; V was cut back by 3 bases and J by 3 bases. The CDR3 has 13 amino acids. CDR1 and CDR2 (germline): KGHSH, LQKENI. Study-wide results and limits: A model built on 13 V-J features separated ophthalmopathy from stable hyperthyroidism. Progression to ophthalmopathy was predicted a median of 6.5 months early.

Regions amplified from RNA transcripts were the TCR beta CDR3 regions. Carried out on the TCR CDR3, a first-round RT-PCR used the HTBI primer set. MiXCR, applied by TCRdb to the multiplex PCR reads, yields one record per CDR3 protein. The sample has roughly 750,000 distinct CDR3 sequences, about 17% seen once. The rearrangement links TRBV18 to TRBJ2-7; 8 positions match TRBD1. This TCR was recovered from a man aged 18-30 years with Graves' hyperthyroidism. The sequenced sample was blood. CDR3 bases: TGTGCCAGCTCACCGGGACAGGACTACGAGCAGTACTTC. It yields the protein CASSPGQDYEQYF.